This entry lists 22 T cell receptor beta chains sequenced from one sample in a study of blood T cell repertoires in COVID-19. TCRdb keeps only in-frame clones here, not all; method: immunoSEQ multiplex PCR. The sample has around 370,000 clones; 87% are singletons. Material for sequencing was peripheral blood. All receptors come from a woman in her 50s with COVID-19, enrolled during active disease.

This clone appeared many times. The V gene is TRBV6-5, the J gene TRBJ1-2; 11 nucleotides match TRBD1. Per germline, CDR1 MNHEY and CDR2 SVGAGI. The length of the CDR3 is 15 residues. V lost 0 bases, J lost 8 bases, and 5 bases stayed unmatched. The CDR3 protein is CASSYSDRGRRGYTF. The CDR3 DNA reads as TGTGCCAGCAGTTACTCGGACAGGGGGCGCCGAGGCTACACCTTC.

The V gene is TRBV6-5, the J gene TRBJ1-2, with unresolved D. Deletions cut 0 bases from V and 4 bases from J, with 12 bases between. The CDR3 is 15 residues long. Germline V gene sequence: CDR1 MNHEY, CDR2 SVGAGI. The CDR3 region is CASSYSGLGRYGYTF. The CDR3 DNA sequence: TGTGCCAGCAGTTACTCGGGCCTGGGCCGCTATGGCTACACCTTC.

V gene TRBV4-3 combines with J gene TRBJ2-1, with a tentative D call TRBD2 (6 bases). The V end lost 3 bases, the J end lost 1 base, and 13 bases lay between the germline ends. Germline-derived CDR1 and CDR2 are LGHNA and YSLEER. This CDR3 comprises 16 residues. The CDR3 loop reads CASSQTWRDSYNEQFF. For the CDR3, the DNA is TGCGCCAGCAGCCAGACTTGGCGGGATTCCTACAATGAGCAGTTCTTC.

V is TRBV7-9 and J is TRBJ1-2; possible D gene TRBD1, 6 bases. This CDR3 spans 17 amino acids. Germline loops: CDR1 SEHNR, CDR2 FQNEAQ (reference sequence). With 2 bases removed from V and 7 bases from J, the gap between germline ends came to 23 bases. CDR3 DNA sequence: TGTGCCAGCAGCTTAATTTTAGTTGGCAGGGGCATTGGTGGCTACACCTTC. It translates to CASSLILVGRGIGGYTF.

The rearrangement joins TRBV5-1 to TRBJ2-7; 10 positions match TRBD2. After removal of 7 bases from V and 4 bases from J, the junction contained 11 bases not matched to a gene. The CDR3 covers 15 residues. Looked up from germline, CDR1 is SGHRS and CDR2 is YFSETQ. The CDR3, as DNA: TGCGCCAGCGCAAGGTTGGTAGCGGGAGGATACGAGCAGTACTTC. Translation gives CASARLVAGGYEQYF.

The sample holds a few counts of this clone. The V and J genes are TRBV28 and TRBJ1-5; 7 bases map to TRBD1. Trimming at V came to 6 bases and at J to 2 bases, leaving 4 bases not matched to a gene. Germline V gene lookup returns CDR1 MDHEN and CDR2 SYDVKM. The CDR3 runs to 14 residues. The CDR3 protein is CASRRQGGNQPQHF. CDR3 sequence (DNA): TGTGCCAGCAGGCGACAGGGCGGCAATCAGCCCCAGCATTTT.

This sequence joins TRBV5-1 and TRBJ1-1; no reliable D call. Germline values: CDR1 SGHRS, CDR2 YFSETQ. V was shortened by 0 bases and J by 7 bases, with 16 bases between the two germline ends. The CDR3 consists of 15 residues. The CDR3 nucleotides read TGCGCCAGCAGCTTGGCCGTTATAAGCAACCGTGAAGCTTTCTTT. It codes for CASSLAVISNREAFF.

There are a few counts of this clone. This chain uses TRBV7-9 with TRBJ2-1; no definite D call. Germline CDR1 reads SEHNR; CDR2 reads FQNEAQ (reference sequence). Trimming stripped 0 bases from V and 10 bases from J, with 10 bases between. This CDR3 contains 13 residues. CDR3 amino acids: CASSLASKTEQFF. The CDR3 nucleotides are TGTGCCAGCAGCTTAGCTTCTAAAACCGAGCAGTTCTTC.

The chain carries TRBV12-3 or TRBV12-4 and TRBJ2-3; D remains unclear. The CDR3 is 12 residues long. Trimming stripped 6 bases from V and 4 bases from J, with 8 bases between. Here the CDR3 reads CASSWSADTQYF. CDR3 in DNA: TGTGCCAGCAGCTGGAGCGCAGATACGCAGTATTTT.

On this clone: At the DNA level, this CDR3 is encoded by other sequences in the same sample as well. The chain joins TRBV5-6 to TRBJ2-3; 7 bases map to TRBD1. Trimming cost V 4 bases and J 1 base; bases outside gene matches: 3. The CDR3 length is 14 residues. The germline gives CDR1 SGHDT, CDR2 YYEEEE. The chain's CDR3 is CASSPTGGTDTQYF. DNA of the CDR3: TGTGCCAGCAGCCCAACAGGGGGCACAGATACGCAGTATTTT.

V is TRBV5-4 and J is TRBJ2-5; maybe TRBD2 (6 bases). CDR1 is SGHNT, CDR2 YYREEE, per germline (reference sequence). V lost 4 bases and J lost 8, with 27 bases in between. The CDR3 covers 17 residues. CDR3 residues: CASSLFQTRGFKRTQYF. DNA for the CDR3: TGTGCCAGCAGCCTCTTTCAGACTAGGGGATTCAAGAGAACCCAGTACTTC.

The CDR3, as DNA: TGCAGCGTTCAAGGGGGCAGAGGCTATGGCTACACCTTC. It translates to CSVQGGRGYGYTF. The chain recombines TRBV29-1 with TRBJ1-2; the match to TRBD1 covers 7 bases. From germline, CDR1 is SQVTM and CDR2 ANQGSEA. The CDR3 spans 13 residues. V lost 5 bases and J lost 4; bases outside the gene matches: 7.

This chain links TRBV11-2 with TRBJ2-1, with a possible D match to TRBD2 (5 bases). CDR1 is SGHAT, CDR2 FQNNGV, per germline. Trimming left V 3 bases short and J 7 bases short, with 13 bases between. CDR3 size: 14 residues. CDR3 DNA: TGTGCCAGCAGCTTCCATCCTCCGGGGAATGAGCAGTTCTTC. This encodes CASSFHPPGNEQFF.

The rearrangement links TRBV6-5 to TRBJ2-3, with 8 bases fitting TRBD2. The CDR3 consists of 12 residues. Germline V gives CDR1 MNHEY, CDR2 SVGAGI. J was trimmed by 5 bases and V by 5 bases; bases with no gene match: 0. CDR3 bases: TGTGCCAGCAGTCTAGCGGGAGATACGCAGTATTTT. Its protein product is CASSLAGDTQYF.

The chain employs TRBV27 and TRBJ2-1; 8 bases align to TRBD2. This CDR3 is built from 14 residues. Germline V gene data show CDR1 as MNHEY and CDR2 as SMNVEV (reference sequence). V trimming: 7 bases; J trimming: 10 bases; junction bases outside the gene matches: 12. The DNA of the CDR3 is TGTGCCAGCACACAGACCGGGAGGGAAGGAGAGCAGTTCTTC. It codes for CASTQTGREGEQFF.

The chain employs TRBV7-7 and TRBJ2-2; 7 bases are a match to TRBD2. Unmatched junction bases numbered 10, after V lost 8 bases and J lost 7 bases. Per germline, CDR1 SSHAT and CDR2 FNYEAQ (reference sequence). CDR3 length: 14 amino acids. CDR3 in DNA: TGTGCCAGCTCCTTGGGGGGGTTCGGCGGGGAGCTGTTTTTT. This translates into CASSLGGFGGELFF.

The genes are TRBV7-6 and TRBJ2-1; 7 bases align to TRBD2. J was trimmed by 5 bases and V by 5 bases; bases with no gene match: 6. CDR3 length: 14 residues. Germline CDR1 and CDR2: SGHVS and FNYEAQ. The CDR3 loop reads CASSLLAQNNEQFF. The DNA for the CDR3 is TGTGCCAGCAGCCTACTAGCGCAGAACAATGAGCAGTTCTTC.

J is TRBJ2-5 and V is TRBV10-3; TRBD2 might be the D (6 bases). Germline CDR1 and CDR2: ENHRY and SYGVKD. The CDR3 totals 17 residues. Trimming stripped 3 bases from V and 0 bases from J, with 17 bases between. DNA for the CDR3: TGTGCCATCAGTGATCCGCGGAGGGGCCCGTACCAAGAGACCCAGTACTTC. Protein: CAISDPRRGPYQETQYF.

CDR3 amino acids: CASSQSLTLINEQFF. DNA of the CDR3: TGCGCCAGCAGCCAGAGTTTAACGTTAATCAATGAGCAGTTCTTC. The rearrangement links TRBV4-1 to TRBJ2-1; D is ambiguous. V shed 3 bases and J shed 6 bases, with 15 bases lying between them. In germline, CDR1 is MGHRA, CDR2 YSYEKL. CDR3 size: 15 residues.

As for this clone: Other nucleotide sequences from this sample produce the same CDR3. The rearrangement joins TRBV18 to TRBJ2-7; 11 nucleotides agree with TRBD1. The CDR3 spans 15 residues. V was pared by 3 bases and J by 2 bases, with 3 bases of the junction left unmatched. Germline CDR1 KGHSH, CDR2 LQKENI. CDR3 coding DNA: TGTGCCAGCTCACCGGGACAGGGGGGGCCCTACGAGCAGTACTTC. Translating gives CASSPGQGGPYEQYF.

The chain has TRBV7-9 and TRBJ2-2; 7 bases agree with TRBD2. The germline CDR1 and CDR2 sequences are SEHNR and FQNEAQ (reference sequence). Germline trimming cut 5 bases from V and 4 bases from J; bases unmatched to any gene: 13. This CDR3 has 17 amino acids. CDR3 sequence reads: CASSPRGGTSGTGELFF. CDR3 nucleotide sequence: TGTGCCAGCAGCCCCCGGGGAGGGACGTCGGGCACCGGGGAGCTGTTTTTT.

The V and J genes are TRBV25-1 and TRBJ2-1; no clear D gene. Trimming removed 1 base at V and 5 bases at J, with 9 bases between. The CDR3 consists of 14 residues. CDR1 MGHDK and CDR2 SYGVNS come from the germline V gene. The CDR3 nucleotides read TGTGCCAGCAGTGAATTCCCAGTTAACAATGAGCAGTTCTTC. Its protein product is CASSEFPVNNEQFF. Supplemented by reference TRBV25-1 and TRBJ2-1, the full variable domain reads EADIYQTPRYLVIGTGKKITLECSQTMGHDKMYWYQQDPGMELHLIHYSYGVNSTEKGDLSSESTVSRIRTEHFPLTLESARPSHTSQYLCASSEFPVNNEQFFGPGTRLTVL.